The 13 T cell receptor beta chains given below trace back to one sample, sequenced in a study of T cells in Graves' hyperthyroidism and ophthalmopathy. RNA transcripts gave rise to amplified TCR beta CDR3 regions. HTBI primers drove first-round RT-PCR of the TCR CDR3. From the multiplex PCR reads, TCRdb called clonotypes with MiXCR, one entry per CDR3 protein. The table includes about 400,000 distinct CDR3 sequences, 14% detected once. Sequencing input: blood. The receptors were sampled from a woman aged 30 to 39 with Graves' ophthalmopathy.

This clonotype was counted many times. The J gene is TRBJ2-6, the V gene TRBV30; no firm D call. The germline V gene has CDR1 GTSNPN and CDR2 SVGIG (reference sequence). The CDR3 has 17 residues. V gave up 0 bases and J gave up 0 bases, with 12 bases separating them. In nucleotides, the CDR3 is TGTGCCTGGAGTGTACCCACCTCCTACTCTGGGGCCAACGTCCTGACTTTC. It is translated as CAWSVPTSYSGANVLTF.

This clonotype occurred many times. The genes are TRBV5-6 and TRBJ2-7; the D is unclear. Germline lookup yields CDR1 SGHDT and CDR2 YYEEEE. The CDR3 is made up of 14 amino acids. Trimming took off 2 bases at V and 0 bases at J, with 9 bases between the two ends. CDR3 sequence: CASSLVHHSYEQYF. The CDR3 coding sequence is TGTGCCAGCAGCTTAGTACACCACTCCTACGAGCAGTACTTC.

In the case of this clonotype: This likely comes from a read error, as the CDR3 has no conserved phenylalanine or tryptophan at its end. This rearrangement joins TRBV6-2 or TRBV6-3 to TRBJ2-7; no clear D. Looked up from germline, CDR1 is MNHEY and CDR2 is SVGEGT. Trimming removed 6 bases at V and 0 bases at J, with 21 bases between. The CDR3 is made up of 17 amino acids. CDR3 nucleotide sequence: TGTGCCAGCAGACCAGCCTACGTGACGAGAAGCTCCTACGAGCAGTACTTG. Translated, it gives CASRPAYVTRSSYEQYL.

This clonotype has at least ten counts. The chain couples TRBV30 to TRBJ2-7; the match to TRBD1 covers 8 bases. The CDR3 sequence is 17 residues long. CDR1 GTSNPN and CDR2 SVGIG come from the germline V gene (reference sequence). J lost 2 bases, V lost 7 bases, and 19 bases had no gene match. The CDR3, as DNA: TGTGCCTACTCACGACCCGACAGGGGAAAATCGACCTACGAGCAGTACTTC. Its protein is CAYSRPDRGKSTYEQYF.

At least ten counts were recorded for this clonotype. The rearrangement joins TRBV20-1 to TRBJ1-3; tentatively, D is TRBD1 (5 bases). Germline lookup yields CDR1 DFQATT and CDR2 SNEGSKA (reference sequence). This CDR3 has 16 residues. The V end lost 5 bases, the J end lost 8 bases, and 25 bases lay between the germline ends. The CDR3 DNA reads as TGCAGTGCTTCCGGGGACCGGGGCCCTATCGAAGACACCATATATTTT. Translated, it gives CSASGDRGPIEDTIYF.

Points on this clonotype: A clone one base away is much larger, so this may be a read error. The chain is built from TRBV2 and TRBJ2-7; D not resolved. CDR3 length: 13 amino acids. The ends were cut back, 10 bases at V and 7 bases at J, with 20 bases in the middle. Germline CDR1 reads SNHLY; CDR2 reads FYNNEI. The CDR3 DNA reads TGTGCCAACAACCCGGAGTCGACTCGGGAGCAGTACTTC. Translated: CANNPESTREQYF.

This clonotype was detected ten times or more. The rearrangement uses TRBV20-1 and TRBJ2-7, with 9 bases lining up with TRBD1. The V and J ends lost 0 bases and 2 bases, in that order; junction bases with no gene match: 5. Germline values: CDR1 DFQATT, CDR2 SNEGSKA (reference sequence). The length of the CDR3 is 15 residues. CDR3 protein: CSARDQTGGAYEQYF. The CDR3 region has the DNA TGCAGTGCTAGAGACCAGACAGGGGGAGCCTACGAGCAGTACTTC.

This clonotype was recorded at least ten times. V gene TRBV9 combines with J gene TRBJ2-3, with D uncertain. V was trimmed by 0 bases and J by 0 bases, leaving 8 bases between them. The CDR3 length is 15 residues. Germline CDR1 reads SGDLS; CDR2 reads YYNGEE. The CDR3 reads CASSVVSLSTDTQYF. Here the CDR3 DNA reads TGTGCCAGCAGCGTAGTCTCGCTGAGCACAGATACGCAGTATTTT.

V and J are TRBV7-8 and TRBJ2-2; 11 bases fit TRBD2. V gave up 3 bases and J gave up 2 bases; unmatched junction bases: 2. Germline values: CDR1 SGHVS, CDR2 FQNEAQ. The CDR3 spans 16 residues. CDR3 region: CASSFLAGGNTGELFF. CDR3 coding DNA: TGTGCCAGCAGCTTTCTAGCGGGGGGAAACACCGGGGAGCTGTTTTTT.

This clonotype was counted many times. This chain links TRBV30 with TRBJ2-3; D gene uncertain. The V gene lost 0 bases and the J gene lost 4 bases, with 8 bases spanning the gap. CDR1 and CDR2 (germline): GTSNPN, SVGIG (reference sequence). The CDR3 is 13 residues long. The CDR3 loop reads CAWSVQSPDTQYF. The CDR3 nucleotides read TGTGCCTGGAGTGTACAGAGCCCAGATACGCAGTATTTT.

The chain uses TRBV20-1 and TRBJ2-1; 11 nucleotides match TRBD2. The CDR3 loop spans 14 amino acids. V shed 3 bases, J shed 5 bases, and the junction held 3 bases outside the gene matches. From germline, CDR1 is DFQATT and CDR2 SNEGSKA (reference sequence). The CDR3 reads CSASTLAGDNEQFF. The CDR3, as DNA: TGCAGTGCTAGTACACTAGCGGGGGACAATGAGCAGTTCTTC.

As to this clonotype: One end of the junction varies from germline; a read error may be responsible. The V gene is TRBV27, the J gene TRBJ2-7; D is unresolved. The CDR3 length is 13 residues. The V gene's germline CDR1 is MNHEY and CDR2 SMNVEV (reference sequence). The CDR3 sequence: CASSLSRPYEQHF. The CDR3, as DNA: TGTGCCAGCAGTTTGTCTAGACCCTACGAGCAGCACTTC.

This clonotype was observed at least ten times. This chain connects TRBV20-1 to TRBJ2-7, with D tentatively TRBD1 (6 bases). The V end lost 1 base, the J end lost 3 bases, and 13 bases lay between the germline ends. The CDR3 covers 14 residues. CDR1 is DFQATT and CDR2 is SNEGSKA in the germline V gene (reference sequence). The CDR3 coding sequence is TGCAGTGCTAGAGGGGCAGGGGCCAACTACGAGCAGTACTTC. Its translation: CSARGAGANYEQYF.